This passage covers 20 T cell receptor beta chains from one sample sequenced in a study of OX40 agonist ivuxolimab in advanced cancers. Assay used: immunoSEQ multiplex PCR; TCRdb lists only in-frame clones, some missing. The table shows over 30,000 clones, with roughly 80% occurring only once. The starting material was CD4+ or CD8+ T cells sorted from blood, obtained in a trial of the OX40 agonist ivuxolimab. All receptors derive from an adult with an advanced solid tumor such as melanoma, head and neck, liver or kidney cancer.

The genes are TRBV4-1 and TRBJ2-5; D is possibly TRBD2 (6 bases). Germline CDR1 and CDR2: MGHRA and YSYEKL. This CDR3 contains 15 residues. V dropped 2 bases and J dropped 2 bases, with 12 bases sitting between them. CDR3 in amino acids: CASSQLGLTQETQYF. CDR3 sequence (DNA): TGCGCCAGCAGCCAATTAGGACTAACGCAAGAGACCCAGTACTTC.

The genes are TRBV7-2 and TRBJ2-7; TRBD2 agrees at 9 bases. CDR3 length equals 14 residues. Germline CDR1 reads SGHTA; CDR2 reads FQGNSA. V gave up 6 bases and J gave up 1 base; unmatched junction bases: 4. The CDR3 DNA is TGTGCCAGCAGATCAGCGGGAGGATCCTACGAGCAGTACTTC. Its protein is CASRSAGGSYEQYF.

Written as DNA, the CDR3 is TGTGCCAGCAGTCGGACGGGAGATAGCAATCAGCCCCAGCATTTT. Translated: CASSRTGDSNQPQHF. The chain has TRBV6-6 and TRBJ1-5; D call uncertain. CDR3 size: 15 residues. V gave up 5 bases and J gave up 0 bases, with 11 bases separating them. In germline, CDR1 is MNHNY, CDR2 SVGAGI (reference sequence).

The CDR3: CASNQAGRLTDTQYF. DNA of the CDR3: TGTGCCAGCAACCAGGCGGGACGTCTTACAGATACGCAGTATTTT. This sequence joins TRBV6-6 and TRBJ2-3, with D possibly matching TRBD2 (6 bases). CDR3 length: 15 amino acids. Germline CDR1 and CDR2: MNHNY and SVGAGI (reference sequence). V dropped 7 bases and J dropped 3 bases, with 17 bases sitting between them.

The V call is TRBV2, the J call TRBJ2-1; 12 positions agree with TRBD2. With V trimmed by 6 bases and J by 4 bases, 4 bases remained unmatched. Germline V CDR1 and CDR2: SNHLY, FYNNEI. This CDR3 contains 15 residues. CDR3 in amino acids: CASRWTSGIYNEQFF. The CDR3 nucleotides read TGTGCCAGCAGGTGGACTAGCGGGATTTACAATGAGCAGTTCTTC.

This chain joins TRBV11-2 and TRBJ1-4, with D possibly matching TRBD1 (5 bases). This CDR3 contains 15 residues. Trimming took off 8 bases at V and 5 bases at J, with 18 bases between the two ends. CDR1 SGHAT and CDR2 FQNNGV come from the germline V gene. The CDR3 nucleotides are TGTGCCAGCTCTCCCCGTGGGACGGTGAATGAAAAACTGTTTTTT. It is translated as CASSPRGTVNEKLFF.

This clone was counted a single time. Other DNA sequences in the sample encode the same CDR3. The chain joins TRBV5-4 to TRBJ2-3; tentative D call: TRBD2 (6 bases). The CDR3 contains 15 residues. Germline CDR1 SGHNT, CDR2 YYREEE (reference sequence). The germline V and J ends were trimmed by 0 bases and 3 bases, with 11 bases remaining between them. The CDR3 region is CASSLGGAGTDTQYF. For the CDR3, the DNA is TGTGCCAGCAGCTTGGGAGGGGCGGGGACAGATACGCAGTATTTT.

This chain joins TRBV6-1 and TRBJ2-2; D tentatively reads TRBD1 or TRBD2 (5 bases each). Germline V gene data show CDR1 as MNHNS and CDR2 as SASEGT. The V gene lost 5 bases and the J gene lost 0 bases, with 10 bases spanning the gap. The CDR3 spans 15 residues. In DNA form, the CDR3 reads TGTGCCAGCAGTTCAGGGACGGCGAACACCGGGGAGCTGTTTTTT. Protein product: CASSSGTANTGELFF.

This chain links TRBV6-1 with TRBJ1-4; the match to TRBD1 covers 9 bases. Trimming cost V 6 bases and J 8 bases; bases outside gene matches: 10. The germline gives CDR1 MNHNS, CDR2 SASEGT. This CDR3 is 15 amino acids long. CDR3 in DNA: TGTGCCAGCAGGGACCCCGGGACAGGGAACGAAAAACTGTTTTTT. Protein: CASRDPGTGNEKLFF.

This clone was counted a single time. In nucleotides, the CDR3 is TGTGCCAGCAGCTCTGCCTTCGGGGGCAGAGAGCAGTACTTC. Translation gives CASSSAFGGREQYF. The chain joins TRBV7-6 to TRBJ2-7; possibly TRBD1 or TRBD2 for D (6 bases each). With 4 bases removed from V and 7 bases from J, the gap between germline ends came to 17 bases. Germline V gene data show CDR1 as SGHVS and CDR2 as FNYEAQ. This CDR3 contains 14 residues.

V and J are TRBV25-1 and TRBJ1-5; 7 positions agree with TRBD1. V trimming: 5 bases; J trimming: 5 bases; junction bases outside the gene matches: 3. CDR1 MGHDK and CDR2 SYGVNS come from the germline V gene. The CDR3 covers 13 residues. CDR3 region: CASSRTGYQPQHF. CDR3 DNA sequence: TGTGCCAGCAGTCGGACAGGTTATCAGCCCCAGCATTTT. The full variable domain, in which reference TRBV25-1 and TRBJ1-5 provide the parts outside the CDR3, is EADIYQTPRYLVIGTGKKITLECSQTMGHDKMYWYQQDPGMELHLIHYSYGVNSTEKGDLSSESTVSRIRTEHFPLTLESARPSHTSQYLCASSRTGYQPQHFGDGTRLSIL.

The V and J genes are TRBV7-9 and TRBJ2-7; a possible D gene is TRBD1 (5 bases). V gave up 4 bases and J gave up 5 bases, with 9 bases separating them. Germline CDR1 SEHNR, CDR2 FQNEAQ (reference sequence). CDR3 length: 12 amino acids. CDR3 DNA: TGTGCCAGCAGCTGGGGCAAAAACGAGCAGTACTTC. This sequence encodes CASSWGKNEQYF.

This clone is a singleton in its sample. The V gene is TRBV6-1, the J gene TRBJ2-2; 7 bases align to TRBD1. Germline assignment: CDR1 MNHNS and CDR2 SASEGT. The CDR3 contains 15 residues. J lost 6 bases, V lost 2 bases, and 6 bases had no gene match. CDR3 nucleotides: TGTGCCAGCAGTGAATACGGGCAGGGGGCCGGGGAGCTGTTTTTT. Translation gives CASSEYGQGAGELFF.

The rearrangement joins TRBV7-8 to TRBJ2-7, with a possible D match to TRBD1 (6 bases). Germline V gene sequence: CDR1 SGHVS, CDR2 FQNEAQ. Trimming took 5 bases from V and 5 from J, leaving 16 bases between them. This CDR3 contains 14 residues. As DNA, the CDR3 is TGTGCCAGCAGCCCAGGGACATCGTGGAACGAGCAGTACTTC. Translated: CASSPGTSWNEQYF.

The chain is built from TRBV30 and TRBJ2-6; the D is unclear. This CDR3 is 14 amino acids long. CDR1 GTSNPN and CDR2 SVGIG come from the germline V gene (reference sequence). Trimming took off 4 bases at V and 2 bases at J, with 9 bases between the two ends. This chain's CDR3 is CAWMIKAGANVLTF. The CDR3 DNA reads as TGTGCCTGGATGATTAAAGCTGGGGCCAACGTCCTGACTTTC.

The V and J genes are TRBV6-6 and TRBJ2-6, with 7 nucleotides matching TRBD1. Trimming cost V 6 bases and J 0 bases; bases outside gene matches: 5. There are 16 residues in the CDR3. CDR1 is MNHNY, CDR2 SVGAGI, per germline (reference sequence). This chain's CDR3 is CASSRGQASGANVLTF. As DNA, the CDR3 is TGTGCCAGCAGCCGAGGACAGGCCTCTGGGGCCAACGTCCTGACTTTC.

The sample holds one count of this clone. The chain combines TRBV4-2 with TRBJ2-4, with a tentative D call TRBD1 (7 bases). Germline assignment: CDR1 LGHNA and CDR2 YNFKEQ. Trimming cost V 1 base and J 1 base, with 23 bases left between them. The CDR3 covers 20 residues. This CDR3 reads CASSQAPGNSGGWAKNIQYF. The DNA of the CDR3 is TGTGCCAGCAGCCAAGCTCCCGGGAATTCAGGGGGGTGGGCCAAAAACATTCAGTACTTC.

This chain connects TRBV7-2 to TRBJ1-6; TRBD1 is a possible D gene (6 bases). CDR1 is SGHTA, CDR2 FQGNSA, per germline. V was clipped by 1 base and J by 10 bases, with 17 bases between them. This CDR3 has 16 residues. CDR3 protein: CASSLDSGALRSPLHF. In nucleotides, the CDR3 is TGTGCCAGCAGCTTAGATTCGGGGGCCCTTAGGTCACCCCTCCACTTT.

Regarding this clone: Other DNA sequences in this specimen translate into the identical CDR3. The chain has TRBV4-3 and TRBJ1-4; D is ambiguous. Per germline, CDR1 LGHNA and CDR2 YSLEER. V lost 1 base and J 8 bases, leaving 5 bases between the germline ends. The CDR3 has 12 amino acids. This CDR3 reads CASSQVSEKLFF. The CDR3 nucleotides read TGCGCCAGCAGCCAAGTCAGCGAAAAACTGTTTTTT.

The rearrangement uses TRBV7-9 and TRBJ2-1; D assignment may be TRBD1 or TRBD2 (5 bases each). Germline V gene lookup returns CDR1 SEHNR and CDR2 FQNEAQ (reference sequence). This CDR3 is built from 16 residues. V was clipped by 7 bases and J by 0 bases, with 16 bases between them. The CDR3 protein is CASNDLRGGSYNEQFF. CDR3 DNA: TGTGCCAGCAACGATCTGAGGGGTGGCTCCTACAATGAGCAGTTCTTC.